The clone carrying this T cell receptor beta chain was counted ten times or more. This CDR3 has 19 residues. CDR1 is SQVTM and CDR2 is ANQGSEA in the germline V gene. Trimming at V came to 4 bases and at J to 2 bases, leaving 17 bases not matched to a gene. The data derive from a study of T-cell reconstitution after alpha-beta-depleted transplantation in children. Molecular barcoding with unique molecular identifiers was used for the TCRbeta library. One entry per CDR3 protein results from TCRdb running MiXCR on the PCR reads. The sample includes around 200,000 distinct CDR3 sequences, about 6.4% seen only once; the top ten take roughly 3%.

The sequences come from PBMCs from the stem cell graft donor, collected from the stem cell graft. The chain is built from TRBV29-1 and TRBJ2-5; 12 nucleotides align to TRBD2. The clonotype comes from a human donor who donated a stem cell graft to a child with Wiskott-Aldrich syndrome. The CDR3 protein is CSVAGRLRTSGTSQETQYF. In nucleotides, the CDR3 is TGCAGCGTTGCGGGCAGACTCAGGACTAGCGGGACCTCTCAAGAGACCCAGTACTTC.